Listed below are T cell receptor beta chains from one sample, sequenced in a study of blood T cell repertoires in COVID-19. Only in-frame clones appear in the TCRdb table, and some are missing; sequencing was by immunoSEQ multiplex PCR. The sample lists roughly 190,000 clones; around 82% were seen once. Sample: PBMCs or T cells enriched from blood (not recorded which). The receptors derive from a woman aged 60-75 years with acute COVID-19. Both conserved end residues are part of each CDR3. A D gene is named only where the DNA matches it firmly. Rows give clone size only sometimes, using once, few, many, or a class for an expanded clone.

clone size: -; D gene: TRBD1; J gene: TRBJ2-1; V gene: TRBV5-8; CDR3 DNA: TGTGCCAGCAGGGTGGGACAGGGGAGGGCCAATGAGCAGTTCTTC; CDR3 protein: CASRVGQGRANEQFF
clone size: -; D gene: TRBD1; J gene: TRBJ2-4; V gene: TRBV7-2; CDR3 DNA: TGTGCCAGCACCCTGAACAGGGGGCCAGATCGGGTCGCCAAAAACATTCAGTACTTC; CDR3 protein: CASTLNRGPDRVAKNIQYF
clone size: -; D gene: TRBD1; J gene: TRBJ1-6; V gene: TRBV7-2; CDR3 DNA: TGTGCCAGCAGCAAGCAGACAGGGGCTAATTCACCCCTCCACTTT; CDR3 protein: CASSKQTGANSPLHF
clone size: -; D gene: -; J gene: TRBJ2-5; V gene: TRBV29-1; CDR3 DNA: TGCAGCGTTGATGGCGGCAATCAAGAGACCCAGTACTTC; CDR3 protein: CSVDGGNQETQYF
clone size: -; D gene: -; J gene: TRBJ2-3; V gene: TRBV18; CDR3 DNA: TGTGCCAGCTCACCACCCCGGGGTCAAAGCACAGATACGCAGTATTTT; CDR3 protein: CASSPPRGQSTDTQYF
clone size: -; D gene: TRBD1; J gene: TRBJ1-2; V gene: TRBV4-2; CDR3 DNA: TGTGCCAGCAGCCCGGACAGGACTTTTAACTATGGCTACACCTTC; CDR3 protein: CASSPDRTFNYGYTF
clone size: -; D gene: TRBD1; J gene: TRBJ1-2; V gene: TRBV30; CDR3 DNA: TGTGCCTGGAGTGGAAGAAGGGACAGCTCCTATGGCTACACCTTC; CDR3 protein: CAWSGRRDSSYGYTF
clone size: -; D gene: -; J gene: TRBJ1-1; V gene: TRBV2; CDR3 DNA: TGTGCCAGCCGAGAAATGAACACTGAAGCTTTCTTT; CDR3 protein: CASREMNTEAFF
clone size: once; D gene: TRBD1; J gene: TRBJ2-5; V gene: TRBV7-9; CDR3 DNA: TGTGCCAGCAGCTCCCGGACAGGCGGGGAGACCCAGTACTTC; CDR3 protein: CASSSRTGGETQYF
clone size: -; D gene: -; J gene: TRBJ2-7; V gene: TRBV5-1; CDR3 DNA: TGCGCCAGCAGCTTGGTCCTCCGGGGAGGCTTACCGTACGAGCAGTACTTC; CDR3 protein: CASSLVLRGGLPYEQYF
clone size: -; D gene: -; J gene: TRBJ2-4; V gene: TRBV2; CDR3 DNA: TGTGCCAGCCTTGAGGGCGGACTATCACTAGCCAAAAACATTCAGTACTTC; CDR3 protein: CASLEGGLSLAKNIQYF
clone size: -; D gene: TRBD1; J gene: TRBJ2-3; V gene: TRBV6-2/TRBV6-3; CDR3 DNA: TGTGCCAGCAGTCACGGGACAGCCACAGATACGCAGTATTTT; CDR3 protein: CASSHGTATDTQYF
clone size: -; D gene: TRBD2; J gene: TRBJ2-7; V gene: TRBV7-6; CDR3 DNA: TGTGCCAGCAGCTTAGCTCTAGCGGGAAGTGGCGAGCAGTACTTC; CDR3 protein: CASSLALAGSGEQYF
clone size: -; D gene: TRBD1; J gene: TRBJ1-3; V gene: TRBV19; CDR3 DNA: TGTGCCACTAACCCGGGACAGGTCGGAAACACCATATATTTT; CDR3 protein: CATNPGQVGNTIYF
clone size: -; D gene: TRBD1; J gene: TRBJ1-2; V gene: TRBV29-1; CDR3 DNA: TGCAGCGTTGTGGCCGGGACAGGAGCTAACTATGGCTACACCTTC; CDR3 protein: CSVVAGTGANYGYTF
clone size: -; D gene: TRBD1; J gene: TRBJ1-2; V gene: TRBV19; CDR3 DNA: TGTGCCAGTAGTGAAAACCCCCTGATCGGACAGGGCATCTATGGCTACACCTTC; CDR3 protein: CASSENPLIGQGIYGYTF
clone size: -; D gene: -; J gene: TRBJ2-1; V gene: TRBV7-2; CDR3 DNA: TGTGCCAGCAGCTCCGGACTCTACAATGAGCAGTTCTTC; CDR3 protein: CASSSGLYNEQFF
clone size: -; D gene: TRBD2; J gene: TRBJ2-1; V gene: TRBV10-1; CDR3 DNA: TGCGCCAGCAGCGTTACTAGCGGGAGGCCAAGTGAGCAGTTCTTC; CDR3 protein: CASSVTSGRPSEQFF
clone size: once; D gene: TRBD1; J gene: TRBJ2-5; V gene: TRBV19; CDR3 DNA: TGTGCCAGTAGTCCCGCCAGGGGACAGGGGTACGAGACCCAGTACTTC; CDR3 protein: CASSPARGQGYETQYF
clone size: -; D gene: -; J gene: TRBJ1-1; V gene: TRBV11-2; CDR3 DNA: TGTGCCAGCAGCCTAAATCAGGGGACACTCATGAACACTGAAGCTTTCTTT; CDR3 protein: CASSLNQGTLMNTEAFF
clone size: -; D gene: -; J gene: TRBJ1-6; V gene: TRBV12-3/TRBV12-4; CDR3 DNA: TGTGCCAGCAGTTTAGGGCCTTATTCACCCCTCCACTTT; CDR3 protein: CASSLGPYSPLHF
clone size: -; D gene: TRBD1; J gene: TRBJ1-3; V gene: TRBV29-1; CDR3 DNA: TGCAGCGTTGGCGGGACAGGGGGATCTGGAAACACCATATATTTT; CDR3 protein: CSVGGTGGSGNTIYF
clone size: -; D gene: -; J gene: TRBJ2-5; V gene: TRBV7-2; CDR3 DNA: TGTGCCAGCAGCTCGACTGGCATATGGGAGACCCAGTACTTC; CDR3 protein: CASSSTGIWETQYF
clone size: -; D gene: TRBD2; J gene: TRBJ2-5; V gene: TRBV2; CDR3 DNA: TGTGCCAGCGGGAGCGGGGGGGCCGGAGAGACCCAGTACTTC; CDR3 protein: CASGSGGAGETQYF
clone size: -; D gene: -; J gene: TRBJ2-3; V gene: TRBV18; CDR3 DNA: TGTGCCAGCTCACCAAATTCGCCACGGGGAGGGGGAGATACGCAGTATTTT; CDR3 protein: CASSPNSPRGGGDTQYF
clone size: few; D gene: -; J gene: TRBJ2-1; V gene: TRBV21-1; CDR3 DNA: TGTGCCAGCAGCAAAAGACTAGCGGGAGTCGATGAGCAGTTCTTC; CDR3 protein: CASSKRLAGVDEQFF
clone size: once; D gene: -; J gene: TRBJ1-2; V gene: TRBV30; CDR3 DNA: TGTGCCTGGAGTCGGGAGACCTATGGCTACACCTTC; CDR3 protein: CAWSRETYGYTF
clone size: -; D gene: -; J gene: TRBJ2-1; V gene: TRBV30; CDR3 DNA: TGTGCCTGGCGAGGGGGCGGGAGATTGAATGAGCAGTTCTTC; CDR3 protein: CAWRGGGRLNEQFF
clone size: -; D gene: -; J gene: TRBJ1-2; V gene: TRBV6-2/TRBV6-3; CDR3 DNA: TGTGCCAGCAGTTACCTGAGGCAGGGGTACAACTATGGCTACACCTTC; CDR3 protein: CASSYLRQGYNYGYTF
clone size: few; D gene: TRBD1; J gene: TRBJ1-1; V gene: TRBV20-1; CDR3 DNA: TGCAGTGCTAGTGGCATCCGGGACAGTGAAGCTTTCTTT; CDR3 protein: CSASGIRDSEAFF
clone size: -; D gene: TRBD2; J gene: TRBJ2-3; V gene: TRBV4-3; CDR3 DNA: TGCGCCAGCAGCCAAGATGTCGCGGGGGTCCCCGAAGTTTCGCAGTATTTT; CDR3 protein: CASSQDVAGVPEVSQYF